The 9 T cell receptor beta chains in this list originate from one sample, sequenced in a study of T cell repertoires in cytomegalovirus infection. These TCRs are of unknown antigen specificity. TCRdb passed the reads through MiXCR, listing each CDR3 protein once. Of about 310,000 distinct CDR3 sequences listed, 25% are singletons. Source: cultured PBMCs, taken from culture after CMV antigen stimulation. The origin of the receptors is a human donor in good health (CMV status not recorded). Some clones in this sample may be carry-over from other donors' samples.

This clonotype came up a few times. The chain uses TRBV24-1 and TRBJ2-3; the match to TRBD2 covers 8 bases. The trim removed 3 bases at V and 0 bases at J, leaving 4 bases unmatched. Germline V gene sequence: CDR1 KGHDR, CDR2 SFDVKD. The CDR3 sequence is 16 residues long. The chain's CDR3 is CATSDTERESTDTQYF. The CDR3 bases are TGTGCCACCAGTGATACCGAGCGGGAGAGCACAGATACGCAGTATTTT.

This clonotype appeared many times. The V call is TRBV7-2, the J call TRBJ2-1; no definite D call. Germline V lookup: CDR1 SGHTA, CDR2 FQGNSA. The CDR3 runs to 15 residues. The V end was cut by 5 bases, the J end by 2 bases, with 13 bases between. The CDR3 loop is CASSPRFVPYNEQFF. The CDR3 DNA sequence: TGTGCCAGCAGCCCGAGGTTCGTACCCTACAATGAGCAGTTCTTC. Using reference TRBV7-2 and TRBJ2-1 for the parts outside the CDR3, the full variable domain is GAGVSQSPSNKVTEKGKDVELRCDPISGHTALYWYRQSLGQGLEFLIYFQGNSAPDKSGLPSDRFSAERTGGSVSTLTIQRTQQEDSAVYLCASSPRFVPYNEQFFGPGTRLTVL.

V usage is TRBV12-3 or TRBV12-4 and J usage is TRBJ2-3, with 8 bases identical to TRBD2. The CDR3 has 14 residues. The V segment lost 5 bases and the J segment 5 bases; nucleotides outside the gene matches: 6. For the CDR3, the DNA is TGTGCCAGCAGTAGCGGGAGCGGCGGAGATACGCAGTATTTT. Protein sequence: CASSSGSGGDTQYF.

This clonotype was observed a handful of times. The genes are TRBV28 and TRBJ2-1, with a tentative D call TRBD2 (5 bases). The V end was cut by 10 bases, the J end by 0 bases, with 13 bases between. CDR1 is MDHEN, CDR2 SYDVKM, per germline. The CDR3 loop spans 14 amino acids. The CDR3 reads CATQSAGSYNEQFF. The DNA of the CDR3 is TGTGCCACGCAATCGGCGGGCTCCTACAATGAGCAGTTCTTC. Filled out from reference TRBV28 and TRBJ2-1, the complete variable domain reads DVKVTQSSRYLVKRTGEKVFLECVQDMDHENMFWYRQDPGLGLRLIYFSYDVKMKEKGDIPEGYSVSREKKERFSLILESASTNQTSMYLCATQSAGSYNEQFFGPGTRLTVL.

V is TRBV6-2 or TRBV6-3 and J is TRBJ2-7; D possibly corresponds to TRBD1 (6 bases). The CDR3 length is 13 residues. CDR1 is MNHEY and CDR2 is SVGEGT in the germline V gene. Trimming removed 5 bases from V and 7 bases from J, with 15 bases in between. CDR3 loop: CASSPSGAGEQYV. CDR3 DNA sequence: TGTGCCAGCAGTCCTTCAGGGGCCGGGGAGCAGTACGTC.

This clonotype was counted a few times. The chain carries TRBV12-3 or TRBV12-4 and TRBJ2-2, with D possibly TRBD2 on 6 matching bases. The CDR3 is 14 residues long. Trimming cost V 4 bases and J 6 bases, with 12 bases left between them. CDR3 in amino acids: CASSSRTGAGELFF. The CDR3 DNA reads as TGTGCCAGCAGTTCTAGGACGGGAGCCGGGGAGCTGTTTTTT.

The count of this clonotype is one. The rearrangement joins TRBV7-9 to TRBJ2-2; D perhaps matches TRBD2 (5 bases). The CDR3 is made up of 13 amino acids. V was cut by 3 bases and J by 7 bases, with 9 bases left in between. The V gene's germline CDR1 is SEHNR and CDR2 FQNEAQ (reference sequence). The CDR3 region has the DNA TGTGCCAGCAGCTTTCGGACTGACGGGGAGCTGTTTTTT. This gives the protein CASSFRTDGELFF.

This clonotype was seen at least ten times. This chain uses TRBV7-2 with TRBJ2-3; perhaps TRBD2 as D (6 bases). V lost 1 base and J 6 bases, leaving 23 bases between the germline ends. From germline, CDR1 is SGHTA and CDR2 FQGNSA. The CDR3 runs to 18 residues. The DNA for the CDR3 is TGTGCCAGCAGCTTAGGGCTACGTCTGGCGGGACGACTGGATACGCAGTATTTT. It codes for CASSLGLRLAGRLDTQYF.

This clonotype was counted only a few times. The J gene is TRBJ2-1, the V gene TRBV5-4; D not certain. V lost 5 bases and J 2 bases, leaving 5 bases between the germline ends. CDR1 and CDR2 (germline): SGHNT, YYREEE (reference sequence). This CDR3 is built from 12 residues. This CDR3 is CASSFTYNEQFF. Written as DNA, the CDR3 is TGTGCCAGCAGTTTTACCTACAATGAGCAGTTCTTC.